This T cell receptor (beta chain) came from a study of cytotoxic CD8 clonotypes in ibrutinib-treated CLL. Background on the study: The study included 11 relapsed/refractory and under 16 treatment-naive patients; 17 to 18 had IGHV unmutated disease. An average of about 260,000 productive templates and about 100,000 productive rearrangements was obtained per sample. General observations from the study: Circulating CD8+ T-cell counts were tracked by baseline clonality, which exceeded that of age-matched healthy donors. Public clonotypes proved infrequent, and on treatment they shrank or remained steady.

Per germline, CDR1 ENHRY and CDR2 SYGVKD. V was clipped by 10 bases and J by 0 bases, with 11 bases between them. The CDR3 sequence is 13 residues long. The table came from immunoSEQ multiplex PCR; TCRdb's copy has only in-frame clones and leaves some out. The repertoire includes 70,000 to 80,000 clones, over 75% of them detected once, and roughly 8% sits in the top ten. This clone has more than one count but fewer than ten. Its antigen is not identified. The source is a human donor with chronic lymphocytic leukemia. Specimen: PBMCs, collected at disease progression, from a patient treated with ibrutinib. The chain links TRBV10-3 to TRBJ2-3; D is unclear. The CDR3 DNA is TGTGCCACACAAGGAACTAGCACAGATACGCAGTATTTT. It is translated as CATQGTSTDTQYF.